Shown below are 4 T cell receptor beta chains from a single sample sequenced in a study of CD8 T cells in ankylosing spondylitis (dated by TCRdb to about 2017). Study-level results and caveats: Blood from ankylosing spondylitis patients appeared to be characterized by a TCR beta motif made up of seven or eight highly homologous amino acid variants.

These TCRs are of unknown antigen specificity. The receptor library was made with 5' RACE. Sequenced using an Illumina HiSeq 2500. TCRdb handled the public reads itself, with Q25 trimming in fastp and clone calling in MiXCR, and kept productive beta chains. Every entry covers one CDR3 protein and lists the most common genes and DNA from its rows. In this sample the table shows some 840,000 distinct CDR3 sequences, 10% to 15% of which occur a single time. The ten largest clones take up approximately 0.5% of the sample. Material for sequencing was blood, either unsorted or a sorted T cell fraction (not recorded which). The receptors come from a male donor with ankylosing spondylitis.

CDR3: CSAAREYGETQYF. Here the CDR3 DNA reads TGCAGTGCTGCCCGGGAGTATGGCGAGACCCAGTACTTC. The chain links TRBV20-1 to TRBJ2-5; TRBD2 might be the D (6 bases). CDR3 length: 13 amino acids. V was cut by 5 bases and J by 5 bases, with 15 bases left in between. Germline V lookup: CDR1 DFQATT, CDR2 SNEGSKA (reference sequence).

This clonotype has only a few counts. The chain carries TRBV10-3 and TRBJ1-2, with D maybe TRBD1 (5 bases). The V gene's germline CDR1 is ENHRY and CDR2 SYGVKD. The germline V and J ends were trimmed by 2 bases and 4 bases, with 14 bases remaining between them. The CDR3 loop spans 15 amino acids. The CDR3 spells CAISESRGEGYGYTF. CDR3 nucleotides: TGTGCCATCAGTGAGAGTAGGGGCGAGGGCTATGGCTACACCTTC.

The chain employs TRBV11-2 and TRBJ2-7, with a possible D match to TRBD2 (5 bases). Germline-derived CDR1 and CDR2 are SGHAT and FQNNGV. V was clipped by 5 bases and J by 2 bases, with 16 bases between them. This CDR3 is 15 amino acids long. The CDR3 DNA reads as TGTGCCAGCAGCCCGCTAGCCCGACGCACCTACGAGCAGTACTTC. Residues: CASSPLARRTYEQYF.

This clonotype was counted many times. V usage is TRBV7-2 and J usage is TRBJ1-3, with unresolved D. The CDR3 is 13 residues long. Trimming left V 2 bases short and J 5 bases short, with 7 bases between. Germline V gives CDR1 SGHTA, CDR2 FQGNSA. The CDR3 protein is CASSLTGRNTIYF. CDR3 nucleotides: TGTGCCAGCAGCTTAACGGGGAGAAACACCATATATTTT.